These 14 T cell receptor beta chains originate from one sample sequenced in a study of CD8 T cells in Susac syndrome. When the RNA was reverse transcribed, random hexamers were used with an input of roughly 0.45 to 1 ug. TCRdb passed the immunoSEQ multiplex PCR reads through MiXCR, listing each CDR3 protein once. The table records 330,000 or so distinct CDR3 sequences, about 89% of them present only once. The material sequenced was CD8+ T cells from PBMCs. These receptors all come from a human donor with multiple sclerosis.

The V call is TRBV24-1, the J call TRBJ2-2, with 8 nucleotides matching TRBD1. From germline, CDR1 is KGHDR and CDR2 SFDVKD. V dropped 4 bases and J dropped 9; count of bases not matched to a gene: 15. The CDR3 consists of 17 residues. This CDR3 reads CATSDPGQGGPGRELFF. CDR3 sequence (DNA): TGTGCCACCAGTGACCCAGGACAGGGCGGTCCTGGTCGGGAGCTGTTTTTT.

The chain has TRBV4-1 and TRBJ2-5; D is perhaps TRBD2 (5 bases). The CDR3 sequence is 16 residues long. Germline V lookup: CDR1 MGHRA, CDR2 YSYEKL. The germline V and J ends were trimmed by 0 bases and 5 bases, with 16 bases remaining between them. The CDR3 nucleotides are TGCGCCAGCAGCCAAGAGAGGGTGTGGCCCGGGGAGACCCAGTACTTC. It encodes CASSQERVWPGETQYF.

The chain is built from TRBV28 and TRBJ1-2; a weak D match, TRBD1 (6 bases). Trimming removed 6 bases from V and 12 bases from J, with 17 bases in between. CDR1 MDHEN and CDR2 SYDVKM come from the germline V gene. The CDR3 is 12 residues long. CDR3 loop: CASSWDTSSDTF. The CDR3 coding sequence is TGTGCCAGCAGCTGGGACACCTCGTCTGACACCTTC.

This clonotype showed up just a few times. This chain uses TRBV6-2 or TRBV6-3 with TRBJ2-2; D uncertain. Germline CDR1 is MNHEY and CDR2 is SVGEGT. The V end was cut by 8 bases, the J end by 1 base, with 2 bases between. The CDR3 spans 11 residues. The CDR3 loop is CASENTGELFF. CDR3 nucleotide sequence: TGTGCCAGCGAGAACACCGGGGAGCTGTTTTTT.

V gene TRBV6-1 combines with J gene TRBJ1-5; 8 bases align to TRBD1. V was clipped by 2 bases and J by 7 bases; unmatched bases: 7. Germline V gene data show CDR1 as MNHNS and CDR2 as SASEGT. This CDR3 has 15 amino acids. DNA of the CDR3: TGTGCCAGCAGTGAACGGGAGCGACAGGGGCAGCCCCAGCATTTT. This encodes CASSERERQGQPQHF.

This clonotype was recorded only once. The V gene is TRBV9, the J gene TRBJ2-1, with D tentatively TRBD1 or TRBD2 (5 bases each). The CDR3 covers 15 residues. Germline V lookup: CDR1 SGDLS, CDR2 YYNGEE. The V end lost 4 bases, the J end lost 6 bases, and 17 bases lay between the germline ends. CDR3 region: CASSPEGTWPNEQFF. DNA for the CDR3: TGTGCCAGCAGCCCAGAGGGGACCTGGCCCAATGAGCAGTTCTTC.

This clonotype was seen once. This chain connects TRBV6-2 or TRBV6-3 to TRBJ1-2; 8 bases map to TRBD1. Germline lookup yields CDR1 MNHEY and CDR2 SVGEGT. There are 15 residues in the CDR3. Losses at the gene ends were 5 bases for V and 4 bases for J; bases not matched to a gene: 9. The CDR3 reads CASSPRQGWVYGYTF. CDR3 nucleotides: TGTGCCAGCAGTCCAAGACAGGGGTGGGTCTATGGCTACACCTTC.

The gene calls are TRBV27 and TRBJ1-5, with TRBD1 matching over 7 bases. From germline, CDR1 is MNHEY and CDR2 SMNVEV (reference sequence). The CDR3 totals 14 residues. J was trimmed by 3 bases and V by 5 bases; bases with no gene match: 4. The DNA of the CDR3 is TGTGCCAGCAGTCCTGGACAGGCCAATCAGCCCCAGCATTTT. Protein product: CASSPGQANQPQHF.

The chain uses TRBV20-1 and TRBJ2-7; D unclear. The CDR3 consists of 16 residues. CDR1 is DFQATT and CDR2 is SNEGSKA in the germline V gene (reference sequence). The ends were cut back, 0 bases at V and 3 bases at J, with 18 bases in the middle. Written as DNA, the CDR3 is TGCAGTGCTAGAGATACGGTCGGTTCAGTGGTCTACGAGCAGTACTTC. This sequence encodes CSARDTVGSVVYEQYF.

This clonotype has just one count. CDR3 amino acids: CASSYVTNKETQYF. The CDR3 DNA reads as TGTGCCAGCAGTTATGTTACTAACAAAGAGACCCAGTACTTC. This chain connects TRBV6-5 to TRBJ2-5, with unresolved D. Trimming took off 3 bases at V and 3 bases at J, with 11 bases between the two ends. This CDR3 has 14 residues. CDR1 is MNHEY and CDR2 is SVGAGI in the germline V gene.

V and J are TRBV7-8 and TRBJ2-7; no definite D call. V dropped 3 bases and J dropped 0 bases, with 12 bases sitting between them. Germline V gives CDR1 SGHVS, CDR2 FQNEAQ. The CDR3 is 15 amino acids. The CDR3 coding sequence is TGTGCCAGCAGCTTTTGGGCTAGTGTCTCCTACGAGCAGTACTTC. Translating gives CASSFWASVSYEQYF.

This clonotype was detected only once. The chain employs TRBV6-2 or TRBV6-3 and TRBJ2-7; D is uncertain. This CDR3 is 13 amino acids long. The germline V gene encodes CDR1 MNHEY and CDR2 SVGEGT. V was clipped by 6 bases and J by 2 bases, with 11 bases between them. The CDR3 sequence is CASSFDTTYEQYF. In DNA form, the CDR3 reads TGTGCCAGCAGCTTCGACACGACCTACGAGCAGTACTTC.

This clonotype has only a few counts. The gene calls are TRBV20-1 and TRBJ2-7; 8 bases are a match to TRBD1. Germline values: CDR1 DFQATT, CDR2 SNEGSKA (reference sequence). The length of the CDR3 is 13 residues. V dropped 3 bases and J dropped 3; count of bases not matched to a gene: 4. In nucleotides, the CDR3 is TGCAGTGCTAGTATGGACAGGGACTACGAGCAGTACTTC. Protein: CSASMDRDYEQYF.

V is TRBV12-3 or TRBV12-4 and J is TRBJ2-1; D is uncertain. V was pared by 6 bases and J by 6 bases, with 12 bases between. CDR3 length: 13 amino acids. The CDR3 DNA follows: TGTGCCAGCAGCCCTCAACCCTTCAATGAGCAGTTCTTC. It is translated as CASSPQPFNEQFF.